Shown below are 30 T cell receptor beta chains from a single sample sequenced in a study of blood T cell repertoires in COVID-19 (dated by TCRdb to 2019 to 2021). Library preparation was by the immunoSEQ multiplex PCR assay. As stored in TCRdb, this immuneACCESS dataset retains in-frame rearrangements with V and J assigned. A fraction of the clones does not appear; measured against another copy, unresolved V genes explain less than half of the discrepancy, and the remainder lacks a known reason. The sample contains around 100,000 clones, roughly 85% of them found a single time. The leading ten clones occupy just over 3% of the sample. Source material: peripheral blood. The receptors here all came from a man in his fifties or sixties in a cohort sampled during active COVID-19.

CDR3 sequence (DNA): TGTGCCAGCAGCATACTAGCGGGGGGGAACAATGAGCAGTTCTTC. Amino acids: CASSILAGGNNEQFF. The gene calls are TRBV6-5 and TRBJ2-1; 13 nucleotides match TRBD2. After removal of 6 bases from V and 5 bases from J, the junction contained 4 bases not matched to a gene. This CDR3 is 15 amino acids long. Germline lookup yields CDR1 MNHEY and CDR2 SVGAGI.

This chain uses TRBV7-9 with TRBJ1-6; D may be TRBD1 (5 bases). Trimming cost V 6 bases and J 5 bases, with 14 bases left between them. Germline assignment: CDR1 SEHNR and CDR2 FQNEAQ (reference sequence). The length of the CDR3 is 15 residues. The CDR3 DNA follows: TGTGCCAGCAGTAACGGATGGGGGGATAATTCACCCCTCCACTTT. Encoded protein: CASSNGWGDNSPLHF.

The gene calls are TRBV9 and TRBJ1-1, with D unresolved. Germline V CDR1 and CDR2: SGDLS, YYNGEE. The CDR3 contains 15 residues. The V gene lost 0 bases and the J gene lost 1 base, with 10 bases spanning the gap. Here the CDR3 DNA reads TGTGCCAGCAGCGTAGGGGCAGCCGGGAACACTGAAGCTTTCTTT. Encoded protein: CASSVGAAGNTEAFF.

The genes are TRBV9 and TRBJ1-6; 9 bases line up with TRBD1. V shed 3 bases and J 9 bases; nucleotides not matched to a gene: 4. From germline, CDR1 is SGDLS and CDR2 YYNGEE. The CDR3 has 14 amino acids. The CDR3 protein is CASSGDRGSSPLHF. CDR3 DNA: TGTGCCAGCAGCGGTGACAGGGGGAGTTCACCCCTCCACTTT.

This rearrangement joins TRBV4-1 to TRBJ2-3, with 9 bases lining up with TRBD1. After removal of 2 bases from V and 4 bases from J, the junction contained 13 bases not matched to a gene. The CDR3 loop spans 18 amino acids. Germline loops: CDR1 MGHRA, CDR2 YSYEKL. The CDR3 bases are TGCGCCAGCAGCCAATTTCCCGGGACAGGGAGTAGATCAGATACGCAGTATTTT. Translated: CASSQFPGTGSRSDTQYF.

This clone came up once. The V call is TRBV11-2, the J call TRBJ1-1, with D possibly matching TRBD1 (5 bases). Germline lookup yields CDR1 SGHAT and CDR2 FQNNGV. The CDR3 spans 17 residues. The V end lost 2 bases, the J end lost 2 bases, and 18 bases lay between the germline ends. In nucleotides, the CDR3 is TGTGCCAGCAGCTTAATGAATGGTGTGACAGCAAACACTGAAGCTTTCTTT. Amino acid sequence: CASSLMNGVTANTEAFF.

V is TRBV3-1 (or the pseudogene TRBV3-2) and J is TRBJ1-2, with D unresolved. Per the germline V gene, CDR1 is LGHDT and CDR2 is YNNKEL (reference sequence). V was pared by 1 base and J by 7 bases, with 7 bases between. The CDR3 contains 12 residues. The CDR3 sequence: CASSQGGSGYTF. The CDR3 bases are TGTGCCAGCAGCCAAGGCGGGTCTGGCTACACCTTC.

The CDR3 spells CASSLEGRGIADTQYF. CDR3 sequence (DNA): TGTGCCAGCAGCTTAGAGGGCCGGGGTATCGCAGATACGCAGTATTTT. The rearrangement uses TRBV7-6 and TRBJ2-3; D may be TRBD2 (5 bases). The germline V and J ends were trimmed by 1 base and 4 bases, with 15 bases remaining between them. This CDR3 has 16 amino acids. Germline lookup yields CDR1 SGHVS and CDR2 FNYEAQ.

V and J are TRBV19 and TRBJ1-2; possible D gene TRBD1, 6 bases. The germline V and J ends were trimmed by 3 bases and 1 base, with 12 bases remaining between them. This CDR3 is built from 15 residues. Germline CDR1 and CDR2: LNHDA and SQIVND (reference sequence). The CDR3 is CASSITDRINYGYTF. The CDR3, as DNA: TGTGCCAGTAGTATCACGGACAGAATTAACTATGGCTACACCTTC.

A remark on this clone: Distinct nucleotide sequences in the sample also encode this CDR3. As DNA, the CDR3 is TGTGCCAGCAGCCTTACTAGCGGGAGTTACAATGAGCAGTTCTTC. This codes for CASSLTSGSYNEQFF. The chain recombines TRBV5-4 with TRBJ2-1; 11 bases map to TRBD2. The CDR3 covers 15 residues. Germline CDR1 reads SGHNT; CDR2 reads YYREEE (reference sequence). V shed 4 bases, J shed 4 bases, and the junction held 4 bases outside the gene matches.

The chain recombines TRBV11-2 with TRBJ1-1, with unresolved D. Germline values: CDR1 SGHAT, CDR2 FQNNGV. This CDR3 region has 14 residues. V was trimmed by 3 bases and J by 2 bases, leaving 10 bases between them. The CDR3 DNA is TGTGCCAGCAGCTTGAACCTACTCAACACTGAAGCTTTCTTT. Translating gives CASSLNLLNTEAFF. The whole variable domain, filled in from reference TRBV11-2 and TRBJ1-1, reads EAGVAQSPRYKIIEKRQSVAFWCNPISGHATLYWYQQILGQGPKLLIQFQNNGVVDDSQLPKDRFSAERLKGVDSTLKIQPAKLEDSAVYLCASSLNLLNTEAFFGQGTRLTVV.

The chain combines TRBV7-2 with TRBJ2-2, with 13 bases identical to TRBD2. With V trimmed by 6 bases and J by 1 base, 2 bases remained unmatched. The CDR3 runs 16 residues. Germline-derived CDR1 and CDR2 are SGHTA and FQGNSA. The CDR3 DNA sequence: TGTGCCAGCAGTAGACTAGCGGGGGGGAACACCGGGGAGCTGTTTTTT. The encoded protein is CASSRLAGGNTGELFF.

The V gene is TRBV18, the J gene TRBJ2-2, with 8 positions matching TRBD1. Germline lookup yields CDR1 KGHSH and CDR2 LQKENI. The CDR3 spans 16 residues. Trimming took 4 bases from V and 5 from J; bases not matched to a gene: 9. Here the CDR3 DNA reads TGTGCCAGCTCACAGAATCAGGGGGCGCAGACCGGGGAGCTGTTTTTT. It codes for CASSQNQGAQTGELFF.

The chain combines TRBV19 with TRBJ1-4, with 9 bases matching TRBD1. The CDR3 has 15 amino acids. Germline assignment: CDR1 LNHDA and CDR2 SQIVND (reference sequence). V dropped 8 bases and J dropped 8; count of bases not matched to a gene: 12. The CDR3 is CASLEPGTGNEKLFF. CDR3 DNA: TGTGCCAGTCTCGAACCCGGGACAGGGAACGAAAAACTGTTTTTT.

The J gene is TRBJ2-3, the V gene TRBV7-2; D is uncertain. The CDR3 length is 14 residues. Trimming pared 1 base from V and 0 bases from J, leaving 5 bases between. From germline, CDR1 is SGHTA and CDR2 FQGNSA. The DNA for the CDR3 is TGTGCCAGCAGCTTAGGAACTAGCACAGATACGCAGTATTTT. This gives the protein CASSLGTSTDTQYF.

The chain has TRBV5-4 and TRBJ2-7; D possibly corresponds to TRBD2 (6 bases). V lost 0 bases and J 6 bases, leaving 13 bases between the germline ends. In germline, CDR1 is SGHNT, CDR2 YYREEE (reference sequence). This CDR3 is built from 14 residues. The DNA for the CDR3 is TGTGCCAGCAGCTTGGCGGGGGATCGAGTCGAGCAGTACTTC. Translating it yields CASSLAGDRVEQYF.

The chain joins TRBV5-5 to TRBJ2-5; 9 nucleotides align to TRBD1. Germline CDR1 SGHKS, CDR2 YYEKEE (reference sequence). The ends lost 4 bases at V and 1 base at J; junction bases unmatched: 8. The CDR3 length is 16 residues. For the CDR3, the DNA is TGTGCCAGCAGCCCGGGGACAGGGTCTGTCCAAGAGACCCAGTACTTC. Its protein product is CASSPGTGSVQETQYF.

This clone was picked up a small number of times. The V gene is TRBV6-5, the J gene TRBJ2-7; D is possibly TRBD2 (5 bases). Trimming took off 6 bases at V and 7 bases at J, with 16 bases between the two ends. Germline V gene lookup returns CDR1 MNHEY and CDR2 SVGAGI. There are 13 residues in the CDR3. Here the CDR3 reads CASSSGNYGEQYF. Here the CDR3 DNA reads TGTGCCAGCAGCTCGGGAAACTACGGAGAGCAGTACTTC.

The chain carries TRBV5-4 and TRBJ2-1; 7 bases map to TRBD1. Germline trimming cut 4 bases from V and 3 bases from J; bases unmatched to any gene: 4. Germline V lookup: CDR1 SGHNT, CDR2 YYREEE (reference sequence). This CDR3 has 14 residues. The CDR3 DNA sequence: TGTGCCAGCAGCGGACAGGTAAACTACAATGAGCAGTTCTTC. Protein product: CASSGQVNYNEQFF.

The CDR3 region has the DNA TGTGCCACCAGCAGAGATCGCGGGATTACCTACGAGCAGTACGTC. This encodes CATSRDRGITYEQYV. The rearrangement joins TRBV15 to TRBJ2-7; weak D call: TRBD2 (6 bases). CDR3 size: 15 residues. Germline V lookup: CDR1 LNHNV, CDR2 YYDKDF (reference sequence). V dropped 0 bases and J dropped 2 bases, with 11 bases sitting between them.

The rearrangement links TRBV4-2 to TRBJ2-1; 9 nucleotides match TRBD1. This CDR3 region has 17 residues. V shed 0 bases, J shed 9 bases, and the junction held 12 bases outside the gene matches. CDR1 is LGHNA, CDR2 YNFKEQ, per germline. Here the CDR3 reads CASSQDEWGQGGLEQFF. CDR3 coding DNA: TGTGCCAGCAGCCAAGACGAGTGGGGACAGGGTGGTCTTGAGCAGTTCTTC.

A few counts support this clone. CDR3 nucleotides: TGTGCCAGCTCACCACGACAGGGGGCAACGGAGACCCAGTACTTC. Amino acid sequence: CASSPRQGATETQYF. J is TRBJ2-5 and V is TRBV18; TRBD1 aligns across 10 bases. After removal of 1 base from V and 5 bases from J, the junction contained 4 bases not matched to a gene. Germline loops: CDR1 KGHSH, CDR2 LQKENI. This CDR3 is built from 15 residues.

V and J are TRBV18 and TRBJ2-3; 14 positions match TRBD2. The CDR3 runs 17 residues. V was clipped by 6 bases and J by 4 bases; unmatched bases: 9. Germline V gene data show CDR1 as KGHSH and CDR2 as LQKENI. The CDR3 nucleotides are TGTGCCAGCTCGCTCCGACTAGCGGGGGGGCGCCCAGATACGCAGTATTTT. As protein: CASSLRLAGGRPDTQYF.

The table lists this clone with a count of one. This rearrangement joins TRBV5-1 to TRBJ1-4; D is possibly TRBD1 (5 bases). V lost 4 bases and J lost 4, with 20 bases in between. The CDR3 length is 17 residues. CDR1 is SGHRS, CDR2 YFSETQ, per germline. The CDR3 loop reads CASSLAGGAGDNEKLFF. CDR3 coding DNA: TGCGCCAGCAGCCTGGCGGGAGGGGCTGGGGATAATGAAAAACTGTTTTTT.

The CDR3, as DNA: TGTGCCAGCAGCTCCCACGGCGGGGGGGCCGGGGAGCTGTTTTTT. Amino acid sequence: CASSSHGGGAGELFF. The gene calls are TRBV11-3 and TRBJ2-2, with 9 bases aligning to TRBD2. The CDR3 spans 15 residues. The J segment lost 6 bases and the V segment lost 4 bases, leaving 6 bases of the junction unmatched. Germline V gene sequence: CDR1 SGHNT, CDR2 YENEEA.

This chain joins TRBV9 and TRBJ1-2; weak D call: TRBD1 (5 bases). The CDR3 sequence is 15 residues long. The germline V gene encodes CDR1 SGDLS and CDR2 YYNGEE. Deletions cut 4 bases from V and 1 base from J, with 14 bases between. CDR3 sequence: CASSFSTAINYGYTF. The CDR3 DNA is TGTGCCAGCAGCTTTTCGACAGCGATTAACTATGGCTACACCTTC.

This clone was counted a few times. The rearrangement uses TRBV28 and TRBJ2-7; maybe TRBD2 (5 bases). With 5 bases removed from V and 2 bases from J, the gap between germline ends came to 13 bases. The germline CDR1 and CDR2 sequences are MDHEN and SYDVKM. There are 14 residues in the CDR3. The DNA for the CDR3 is TGTGCCAGCAGTCCCATTCGGGGTCCCTACGAGCAGTACGTC. This translates into CASSPIRGPYEQYV.

J is TRBJ2-7 and V is TRBV13, with 11 bases that match TRBD1. The trim removed 6 bases at V and 2 bases at J, leaving 12 bases unmatched. The length of the CDR3 is 17 residues. Germline V gene sequence: CDR1 PRHDT, CDR2 FYEKMQ (reference sequence). In DNA, the CDR3 is TGTGCCAGCAGTCAGAAAGCCCCGGGACAGGGGGCCTACGAGCAGTACTTC. Translated: CASSQKAPGQGAYEQYF.

The chain has TRBV6-5 and TRBJ2-4, with 7 positions matching TRBD1. Looked up from germline, CDR1 is MNHEY and CDR2 is SVGAGI. This CDR3 has 15 amino acids. The trim removed 7 bases at V and 0 bases at J, leaving 6 bases unmatched. The CDR3 nucleotides read TGTGCCAGCATGGGACAGATACTAGCCAAAAACATTCAGTACTTC. Translated, it gives CASMGQILAKNIQYF.

The sample holds a few counts of this clone. The sample contains more than one DNA sequence encoding this CDR3. The chain uses TRBV4-1 and TRBJ1-2; 7 nucleotides match TRBD1. V lost 1 base and J lost 2; bases outside the gene matches: 1. The germline CDR1 and CDR2 sequences are MGHRA and YSYEKL. The CDR3 is 14 residues long. The CDR3 DNA reads as TGCGCCAGCAGCCAAGGGACAGGCAACTATGGCTACACCTTC. Translated: CASSQGTGNYGYTF.